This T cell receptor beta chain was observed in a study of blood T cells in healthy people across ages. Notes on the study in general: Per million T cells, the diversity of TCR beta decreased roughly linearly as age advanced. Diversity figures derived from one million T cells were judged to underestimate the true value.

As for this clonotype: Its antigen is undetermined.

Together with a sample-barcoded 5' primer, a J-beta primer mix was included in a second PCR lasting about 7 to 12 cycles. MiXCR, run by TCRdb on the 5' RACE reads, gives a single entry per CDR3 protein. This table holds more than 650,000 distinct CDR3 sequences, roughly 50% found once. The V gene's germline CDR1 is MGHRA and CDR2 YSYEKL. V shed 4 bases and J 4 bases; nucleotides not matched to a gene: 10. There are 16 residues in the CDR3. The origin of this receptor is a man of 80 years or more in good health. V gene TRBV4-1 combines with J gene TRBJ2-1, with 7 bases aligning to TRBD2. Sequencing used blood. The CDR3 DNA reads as TGCGCCAGCAGCCCAGTATGGGCTAGCGGTTACAATGAGCAGTTCTTC. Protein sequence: CASSPVWASGYNEQFF.